The T cell receptor (beta chain) under discussion was sequenced for a study of shared clonotypes between healthy human individuals. Method: immunoSEQ multiplex PCR; TCRdb's copy keeps in-frame clones and lacks some. The table lists 450,000 to 500,000 clones, 81% of them singletons. The specimen was PBMCs. The sequence derives from a woman aged 40-49 years in good health. Some clones in this sample may be carry-over from other donors' samples.

CDR3 protein: CASSQRTGGASGELFF. In nucleotides, the CDR3 is TGTGCCAGCAGCCAACGGACAGGGGGCGCATCCGGGGAGCTGTTTTTT. The chain joins TRBV14 to TRBJ2-2; 11 positions agree with TRBD1. This CDR3 region has 16 residues. Germline V gene lookup returns CDR1 SGHDN and CDR2 FVKESK. The V and J ends lost 2 bases and 6 bases, in that order; junction bases with no gene match: 5.